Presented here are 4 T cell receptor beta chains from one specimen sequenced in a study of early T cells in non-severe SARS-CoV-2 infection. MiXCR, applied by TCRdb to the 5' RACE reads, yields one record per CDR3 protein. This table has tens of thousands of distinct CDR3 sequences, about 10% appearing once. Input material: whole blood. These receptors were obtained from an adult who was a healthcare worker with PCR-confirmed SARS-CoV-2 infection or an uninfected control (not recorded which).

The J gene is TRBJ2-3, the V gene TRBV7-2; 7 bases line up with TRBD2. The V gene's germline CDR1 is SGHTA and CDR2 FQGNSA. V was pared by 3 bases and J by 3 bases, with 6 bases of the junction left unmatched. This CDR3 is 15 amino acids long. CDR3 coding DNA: TGTGCCAGCAGCTTGTGGGACTACCCGACAGATACGCAGTATTTT. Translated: CASSLWDYPTDTQYF.

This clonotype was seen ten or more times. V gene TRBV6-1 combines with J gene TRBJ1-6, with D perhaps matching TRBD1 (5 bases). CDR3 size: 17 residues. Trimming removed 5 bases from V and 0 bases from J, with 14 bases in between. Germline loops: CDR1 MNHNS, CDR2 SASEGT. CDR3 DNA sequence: TGTGCCAGCAGTTCCCCAGGGAGGAGCTCCTATAATTCACCCCTCCACTTT. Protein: CASSSPGRSSYNSPLHF.

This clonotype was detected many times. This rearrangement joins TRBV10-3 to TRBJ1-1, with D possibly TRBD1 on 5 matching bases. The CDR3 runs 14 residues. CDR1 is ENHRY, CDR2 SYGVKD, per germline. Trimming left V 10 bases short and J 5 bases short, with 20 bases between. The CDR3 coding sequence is TGTGCCACCTGGCGGGACGGGAGGAGGACTGAAGCTTTCTTT. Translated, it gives CATWRDGRRTEAFF.

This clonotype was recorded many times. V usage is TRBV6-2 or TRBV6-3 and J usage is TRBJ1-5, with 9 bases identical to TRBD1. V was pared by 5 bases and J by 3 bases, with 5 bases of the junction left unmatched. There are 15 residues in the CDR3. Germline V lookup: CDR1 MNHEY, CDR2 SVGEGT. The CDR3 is CASSHRDRANQPQHF. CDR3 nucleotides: TGTGCCAGCAGTCACCGGGACAGGGCCAATCAGCCCCAGCATTTT.